A single sample is the source of the 9 T cell receptor beta chains below, sequenced in a study of T cell repertoires in cytomegalovirus infection (dated by TCRdb to between 2019 and 2020). The sample's treatment or condition, from its label and the paper: in vitro stimulation with specific CMV peptide epitopes to enrich CMV-specific T cells. Sequencing used an Illumina HiSeq 1500. TCRdb reworked the public reads: Q25 trimming with fastp, MiXCR clone assembly, productive beta chains retained. A single entry per CDR3 protein holds the most common genes and DNA from its merged rows. This sample comprises about 920,000 distinct CDR3 sequences, roughly 30% of them detected only once. The ten largest make up around 15% of the sample. Their specific antigens are unknown. The source was cultured CD8+ T cells from PBMCs, collected from culture after CMV antigen stimulation. Source of these receptors: a human donor in good health (CMV status not recorded). Some clones in this sample may be carry-over from other donors' samples.

This clonotype was seen repeatedly, ten times or more. The chain employs TRBV12-3 or TRBV12-4 and TRBJ1-2; 8 bases fit TRBD1. This CDR3 contains 13 residues. V lost 6 bases, J lost 3 bases, and 3 bases stayed unmatched. CDR3 sequence reads: CASREDRDYGYTF. CDR3 nucleotides: TGTGCCAGCAGAGAGGACAGGGACTATGGCTACACCTTC.

This clonotype was detected many times. This chain joins TRBV15 and TRBJ1-4; D remains ambiguous. Trimming took off 0 bases at V and 3 bases at J, with 8 bases between the two ends. Per germline, CDR1 LNHNV and CDR2 YYDKDF (reference sequence). This CDR3 has 15 amino acids. Here the CDR3 DNA reads TGTGCCACCAGCAGAGACCGGTCTTCTAATGAAAAACTGTTTTTT. It specifies CATSRDRSSNEKLFF.

This clonotype was detected a few times. The V and J genes are TRBV11-3 and TRBJ2-2, with TRBD2 as a possible D gene (5 bases). Germline CDR1 and CDR2: SGHNT and YENEEA. V lost 3 bases and J 6 bases, leaving 11 bases between the germline ends. This CDR3 spans 14 amino acids. CDR3 loop: CASSLWVGAGELFF. CDR3 coding DNA: TGTGCCAGCAGCTTGTGGGTCGGGGCCGGGGAGCTGTTTTTT.

This rearrangement joins TRBV3-1 to TRBJ1-5; D not certain. V lost 0 bases to trimming and J lost 7 bases, with 7 bases between them. Germline V gene lookup returns CDR1 LGHDT and CDR2 YNNKEL (reference sequence). The CDR3 covers 13 residues. CDR3: CASSQDLAQPQHF. The CDR3 coding sequence is TGTGCCAGCAGCCAAGATCTAGCCCAGCCCCAGCATTTT.

In its sample, this clonotype was seen a few times. The chain has TRBV4-3 and TRBJ1-4; D is perhaps TRBD1 (5 bases). CDR3 length equals 14 residues. The V and J ends lost 4 bases and 4 bases respectively, with 10 bases between them. The germline V gene has CDR1 LGHNA and CDR2 YSLEER. CDR3 coding DNA: TGCGCCAGCAGCCCCCGGGACGGTAATGAAAAACTGTTTTTT. Translating it yields CASSPRDGNEKLFF.

The chain links TRBV29-1 to TRBJ1-3, with unresolved D. Looked up from germline, CDR1 is SQVTM and CDR2 is ANQGSEA. Trimming stripped 7 bases from V and 0 bases from J, with 16 bases between. This CDR3 is 15 amino acids long. The DNA of the CDR3 is TGCAGCGCCCAAGCGAAGGGAGGCTCTGGAAACACCATATATTTT. It translates to CSAQAKGGSGNTIYF.

A remark on this clonotype: The CDR3 ends on some other residue instead of the conserved phenylalanine or tryptophan, so this is likely a read error. The chain is built from TRBV7-8 and TRBJ2-7; D remains ambiguous. This CDR3 has 13 amino acids. Looked up from germline, CDR1 is SGHVS and CDR2 is FQNEAQ. The germline V and J ends were trimmed by 1 base and 6 bases, with 10 bases remaining between them. The CDR3 nucleotides are TGTGCCAGCAGCTTAGGCTTGGGTCTCGAGCAGTACATC. Its protein product is CASSLGLGLEQYI.

The chain is built from TRBV28 and TRBJ1-1, with D perhaps matching TRBD1 (6 bases). This CDR3 is 15 amino acids long. Germline V gene data show CDR1 as MDHEN and CDR2 as SYDVKM. The ends were cut back, 6 bases at V and 0 bases at J, with 14 bases in the middle. The CDR3 loop reads CASRPRGRMNTEAFF. The CDR3 DNA sequence: TGTGCCAGCAGGCCCAGGGGCCGTATGAACACTGAAGCTTTCTTT.

This clonotype was detected many times. A junction boundary mismatches the germline segment, possibly from a read error. The genes are TRBV5-1 and TRBJ1-1; D uncertain. CDR1 SGHRS and CDR2 YFSETQ come from the germline V gene. This CDR3 has 13 amino acids. The CDR3 region is CASSLEGNTEAFF. DNA for the CDR3: TGTGCCAGCAGCTTAGAGGGGAACACTGAAGCTTTCTTT. The variable domain in full, with the rest retrieved from reference TRBV5-1 and TRBJ1-1, is KAGVTQTPRYLIKTRGQQVTLSCSPISGHRSVSWYQQTPGQGLQFLFEYFSETQRNKGNFPGRFSGRQFSNSRSEMNVSTLELGDSALYLCASSLEGNTEAFFGQGTRLTVV.